The 7 T cell receptor beta chains below all came from one sample that was sequenced in a study of cytomegalovirus exposure and HLA in healthy donors listed by TCRdb under 2017. Receptor libraries were prepared by the immunoSEQ multiplex PCR assay. The multiplex PCR relied on a mix of 60 forward primers for TCR Vbeta segments and 13 reverse primers for TCR Jbeta segments. The immuneACCESS repertoire file appears here via TCRdb, limited to in-frame rearrangements. These files lack a portion of the clones; in checked studies, under half of the deficit traces to unresolved V genes, and the cause of the others is not known. The table for this sample lists about 100,000 clones; 65% to 85% of them were counted only once. The ten biggest clones cover under 20% of the sample. Source material: PBMCs. These receptors were collected from a woman in her sixties in good health and CMV-seropositive.

In DNA form, the CDR3 reads TGTGCCAGCAGTGAATACAGGGTTGAAAGTGGCTACACCTTC. This encodes CASSEYRVESGYTF. The chain links TRBV2 to TRBJ1-2, with D tentatively TRBD1 (6 bases). Germline V gene lookup returns CDR1 SNHLY and CDR2 FYNNEI. This CDR3 has 14 residues. V dropped 2 bases and J dropped 7 bases, with 14 bases sitting between them.

The V and J genes are TRBV5-8 and TRBJ2-1; D may be TRBD2 (7 bases). CDR3 length: 16 amino acids. With 4 bases removed from V and 0 bases from J, the gap between germline ends came to 14 bases. The V gene's germline CDR1 is SGHTS and CDR2 YDEGEE. CDR3 sequence: CASSPEGGISYNEQFF. For the CDR3, the DNA is TGTGCCAGCAGCCCAGAGGGGGGGATCTCCTACAATGAGCAGTTCTTC.

The J gene is TRBJ2-2, the V gene TRBV28, with 13 positions matching TRBD2. This CDR3 is 19 amino acids long. CDR1 is MDHEN and CDR2 is SYDVKM in the germline V gene. Germline trimming cut 7 bases from V and 5 bases from J; bases unmatched to any gene: 16. The CDR3: CASKTTPGLAGRVTGELFF. CDR3 coding DNA: TGTGCCAGCAAAACTACCCCGGGACTAGCGGGAAGGGTAACCGGGGAGCTGTTTTTT.

V and J are TRBV28 and TRBJ2-3; 9 bases map to TRBD2. There are 16 residues in the CDR3. In germline, CDR1 is MDHEN, CDR2 SYDVKM. Trimming removed 4 bases from V and 4 bases from J; junction bases left unmatched: 9. The CDR3 nucleotides are TGTGCCAGCAGTTCCGCCCTAGCGGGATCAGCAGATACGCAGTATTTT. This sequence encodes CASSSALAGSADTQYF.

This chain uses TRBV30 with TRBJ2-7, with TRBD2 identical over 12 bases. V trimming: 3 bases; J trimming: 5 bases; junction bases outside the gene matches: 2. The CDR3 extends over 13 amino acids. CDR1 and CDR2 (germline): GTSNPN, SVGIG (reference sequence). The CDR3 is CAWRTSGSDEQYF. The CDR3 DNA reads TGTGCCTGGAGGACTAGCGGGAGCGACGAGCAGTACTTC.

The gene calls are TRBV18 and TRBJ2-3, with 8 positions matching TRBD2. This CDR3 spans 15 amino acids. J lost 2 bases, V lost 5 bases, and 6 bases had no gene match. Germline values: CDR1 KGHSH, CDR2 LQKENI. DNA of the CDR3: TGTGCCAGCTCAATAGCACTAGCGGCCACAGATACGCAGTATTTT. It encodes CASSIALAATDTQYF.

The V and J genes are TRBV14 and TRBJ2-1; 11 nucleotides agree with TRBD2. The CDR3 length is 16 residues. Per germline, CDR1 SGHDN and CDR2 FVKESK. V lost 4 bases and J lost 4; bases outside the gene matches: 6. The CDR3: CASSLLAGGVYNEQFF. The CDR3, as DNA: TGTGCCAGCAGCCTTTTAGCGGGAGGGGTATACAATGAGCAGTTCTTC. The variable domain in full, completed from reference TRBV14 and TRBJ2-1, reads EAGVTQFPSHSVIEKGQTVTLRCDPISGHDNLYWYRRVMGKEIKFLLHFVKESKQDESGMPNNRFLAERTGGTYSTLKVQPAELEDSGVYFCASSLLAGGVYNEQFFGPGTRLTVL.